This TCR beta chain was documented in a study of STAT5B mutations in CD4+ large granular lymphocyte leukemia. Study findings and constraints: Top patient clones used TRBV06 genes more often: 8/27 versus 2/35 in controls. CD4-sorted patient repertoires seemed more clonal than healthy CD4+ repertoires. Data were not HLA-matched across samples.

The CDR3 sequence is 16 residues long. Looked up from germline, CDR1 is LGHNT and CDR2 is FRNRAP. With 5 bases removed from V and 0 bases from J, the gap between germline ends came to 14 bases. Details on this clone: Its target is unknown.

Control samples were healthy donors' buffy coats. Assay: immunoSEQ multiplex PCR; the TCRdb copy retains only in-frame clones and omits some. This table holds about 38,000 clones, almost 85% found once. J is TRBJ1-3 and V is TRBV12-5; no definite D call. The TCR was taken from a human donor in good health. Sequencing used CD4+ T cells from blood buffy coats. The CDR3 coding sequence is TGTGCTAGTGGTCCCTACCTCACCCACTCTGGAAACACCATATATTTT. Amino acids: CASGPYLTHSGNTIYF.